This passage covers 8 T cell receptor beta chains from one sample sequenced in a study of blood T cell repertoires in COVID-19. Generated by immunoSEQ multiplex PCR, the TCRdb table keeps only in-frame clones and is missing some. Among 150,000 to 200,000 clones, roughly 80% were seen once, and the ten largest hold roughly 3.5%. Material for sequencing was PBMCs or T cells enriched from blood (not recorded which). The receptors here all came from a woman between 55 and 75 years old who had recovered from COVID-19.

This clone was picked up a small number of times. V is TRBV2 and J is TRBJ1-5; D uncertain. V was trimmed by 4 bases and J by 2 bases, leaving 6 bases between them. The CDR3 runs 13 residues. The V gene's germline CDR1 is SNHLY and CDR2 FYNNEI. The chain's CDR3 is CASSVSGNQPQHF. The DNA for the CDR3 is TGTGCCAGCAGTGTGTCAGGCAATCAGCCCCAGCATTTT.

In the case of this clone: The same CDR3 is also encoded by other DNA sequences in this sample. The chain links TRBV9 to TRBJ2-2; D not resolved. Trimming took 2 bases from V and 1 from J, leaving 6 bases between them. Germline lookup yields CDR1 SGDLS and CDR2 YYNGEE. This CDR3 comprises 14 residues. CDR3: CASSVAGNTGELFF. The CDR3 DNA sequence: TGTGCCAGCAGCGTCGCAGGGAACACCGGGGAGCTGTTTTTT.

The genes are TRBV3-1 (or the pseudogene TRBV3-2) and TRBJ1-5, with no clear D. Germline CDR1 reads LGHDT; CDR2 reads YNNKEL (reference sequence). Trimming cost V 1 base and J 0 bases, with 13 bases left between them. The CDR3 is made up of 17 amino acids. This CDR3 reads CASSQGYSGYSNQPQHF. For the CDR3, the DNA is TGTGCCAGCAGCCAAGGGTATAGCGGTTATAGCAATCAGCCCCAGCATTTT.

The CDR3 sequence: CASSQDRRDRDVGGELFF. In DNA, the CDR3 is TGTGCCAGCAGCCAAGATCGAAGGGACAGGGATGTGGGCGGGGAGCTGTTTTTT. The chain couples TRBV14 to TRBJ2-2; 9 bases are shared with TRBD1. With V trimmed by 0 bases and J by 7 bases, 12 bases remained unmatched. The CDR3 runs 18 residues. CDR1 is SGHDN and CDR2 is FVKESK in the germline V gene.

V is TRBV5-1 and J is TRBJ2-2; 9 positions agree with TRBD2. The V gene end was trimmed by 1 base and the J gene end by 3 bases; junction bases not matched to a gene: 13. Looked up from germline, CDR1 is SGHRS and CDR2 is YFSETQ. The CDR3 totals 19 residues. This CDR3 is CASSLPAGGITRDTGELFF. The CDR3 nucleotides are TGCGCCAGCAGCTTGCCAGCGGGGGGCATCACGAGGGACACCGGGGAGCTGTTTTTT.

The rearrangement links TRBV7-8 to TRBJ1-2; 8 positions agree with TRBD1. V shed 1 base and J 5 bases; nucleotides not matched to a gene: 3. Germline V lookup: CDR1 SGHVS, CDR2 FQNEAQ. The CDR3 contains 14 residues. The DNA for the CDR3 is TGTGCCAGCAGCTTAGGGGGACAGGTATATGGCTACACCTTC. As protein: CASSLGGQVYGYTF. Combining the CDR3 with reference TRBV7-8 and TRBJ1-2 gives the whole variable domain GAGVSQSPRYKVAKRGQDVALRCDPISGHVSLFWYQQALGQGPEFLTYFQNEAQLDKSGLPSDRFFAERPEGSVSTLKIQRTQQEDSAVYLCASSLGGQVYGYTFGSGTRLTVV.

The gene calls are TRBV4-1 and TRBJ1-2, with TRBD1 identical over 9 bases. Germline V gene sequence: CDR1 MGHRA, CDR2 YSYEKL. The V and J ends lost 1 base and 10 bases, in that order; junction bases with no gene match: 7. The length of the CDR3 is 14 residues. The CDR3 spells CASSQGTGDHDYTF. Written as DNA, the CDR3 is TGCGCCAGCAGCCAAGGGACAGGGGACCATGACTACACCTTC.

This chain uses TRBV6-5 with TRBJ2-1; D is uncertain. V lost 6 bases to trimming and J lost 8 bases, with 17 bases between them. The CDR3 covers 14 residues. Germline V CDR1 and CDR2: MNHEY, SVGAGI. The DNA of the CDR3 is TGTGCCAGCAGAATTAGTATACTCCCTGATGAGCAGTTCTTC. This translates into CASRISILPDEQFF.